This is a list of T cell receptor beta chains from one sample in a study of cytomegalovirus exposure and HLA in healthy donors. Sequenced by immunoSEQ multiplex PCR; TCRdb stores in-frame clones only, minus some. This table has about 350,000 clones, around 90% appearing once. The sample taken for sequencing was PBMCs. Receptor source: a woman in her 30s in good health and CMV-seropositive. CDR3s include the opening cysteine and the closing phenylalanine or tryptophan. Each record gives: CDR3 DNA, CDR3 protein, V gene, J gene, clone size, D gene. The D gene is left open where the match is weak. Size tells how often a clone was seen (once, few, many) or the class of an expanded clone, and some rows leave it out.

TGTGCCAGCAGTTACTGGGGACAGGGGAATTCACCCCTCCACTTT	CASSYWGQGNSPLHF	TRBV6-6	TRBJ1-6	-	TRBD1
TGCGCCAGCAGCCAAGGACAGCAAGAGACCCAGTACTTC	CASSQGQQETQYF	TRBV4-3	TRBJ2-5	-	-
TGTGCCAGCTCACCCCGAACAGGGGAGGGGAACACTGAAGCTTTCTTT	CASSPRTGEGNTEAFF	TRBV18	TRBJ1-1	-	TRBD1
TGTGCCAGCAGCATACTAGCGGGAGGATACAATGAGCAGTTCTTC	CASSILAGGYNEQFF	TRBV7-6	TRBJ2-1	few	TRBD2
TGTGCCAGCAGTGAAGCCACTCACTACGAGCAGTACTTC	CASSEATHYEQYF	TRBV2	TRBJ2-7	-	-
TGTGCCAGCAGTTACTCGGGGACAGCGTATAATTCACCCCTCCACTTT	CASSYSGTAYNSPLHF	TRBV6-6	TRBJ1-6	few	TRBD1
TGTGCCTGGACAAATGGAAACACCATATATTTT	CAWTNGNTIYF	TRBV30	TRBJ1-3	-	-
TGTGCCAGCAGCTCCCCAACCCCGGGACCCGATGAGCAGTTCTTC	CASSSPTPGPDEQFF	TRBV7-6	TRBJ2-1	-	-
TGTGCCAGCACCGCCGAACATATGTCCTATGGCTACACCTTC	CASTAEHMSYGYTF	TRBV5-4	TRBJ1-2	-	-
TGCAGCGTTGACTCAGCGGCGAACGGGGAGCTGTTTTTT	CSVDSAANGELFF	TRBV29-1	TRBJ2-2	-	-
TGTGCCAGCAGCTTAAGAGGTGCGGGAGGCCGCCCTTACGAGCAGTACTTC	CASSLRGAGGRPYEQYF	TRBV7-8	TRBJ2-7	-	TRBD2
TGCGCCAGCAGCCAAGATCGGGAGTTAGGCTACACCTTC	CASSQDRELGYTF	TRBV4-3	TRBJ1-2	-	-
TGTGCCAGCACTAGCGGGAGTGGTGAGACCCAGTACTTC	CASTSGSGETQYF	TRBV9	TRBJ2-5	-	TRBD2
TGTGCCAGCAGCTTAGTAAGGGACCCTAGCACAGATACGCAGTATTTT	CASSLVRDPSTDTQYF	TRBV7-9	TRBJ2-3	-	-
TGTGCCAGCAGTACACAGGTCTTAGGGTCCTACGAGCAGTACTTC	CASSTQVLGSYEQYF	TRBV27	TRBJ2-7	-	-
TGTGCCAGCAGCCTCAGACGCGATAACCAAGAGACCCAGTACTTC	CASSLRRDNQETQYF	TRBV7-8	TRBJ2-5	-	-
TGCGCCAGCAGCCAAGAAGCAGGGAAGGTATACAATGAGCAGTTCTTC	CASSQEAGKVYNEQFF	TRBV4-3	TRBJ2-1	few	-